This TCR beta chain was recorded in a study of neurological immune-mediated disorders. In TCRdb, the 5' RACE reads were re-called with MiXCR into one record per CDR3 protein. The repertoire consists of more than 70,000 distinct CDR3 sequences, with under 13% occurring once and the leading ten covering about 1.7%. In its sample, this clonotype was seen many times. Germline V gene data show CDR1 as SGHRS and CDR2 as YFSETQ. V lost 2 bases, J lost 6 bases, and 4 bases stayed unmatched. The CDR3 covers 14 residues. The source material was PBMCs. This rearrangement joins TRBV5-1 to TRBJ2-2; 7 bases agree with TRBD1. The sequence came from a man in his forties or fifties in good health. The CDR3 sequence is CASSLTQGAGELFF. As DNA, the CDR3 is TGCGCCAGCAGCTTAACCCAGGGGGCCGGGGAGCTGTTTTTT.